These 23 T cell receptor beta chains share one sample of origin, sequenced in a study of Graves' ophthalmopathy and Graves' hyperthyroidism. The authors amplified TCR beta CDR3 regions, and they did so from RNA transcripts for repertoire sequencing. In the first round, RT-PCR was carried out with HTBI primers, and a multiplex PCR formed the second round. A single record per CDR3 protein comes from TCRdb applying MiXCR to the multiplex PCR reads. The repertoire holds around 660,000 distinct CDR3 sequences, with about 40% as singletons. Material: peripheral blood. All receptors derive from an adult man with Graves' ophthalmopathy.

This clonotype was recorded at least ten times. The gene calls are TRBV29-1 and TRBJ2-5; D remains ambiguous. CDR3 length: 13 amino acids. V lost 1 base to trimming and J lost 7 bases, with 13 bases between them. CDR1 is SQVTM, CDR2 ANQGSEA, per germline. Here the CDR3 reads CSVEGLKWGTQYF. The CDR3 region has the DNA TGCAGCGTTGAAGGCCTAAAGTGGGGGACCCAGTACTTC.

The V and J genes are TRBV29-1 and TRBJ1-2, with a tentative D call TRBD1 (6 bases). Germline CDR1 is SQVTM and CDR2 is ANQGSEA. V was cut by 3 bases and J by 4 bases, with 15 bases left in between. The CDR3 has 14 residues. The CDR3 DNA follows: TGCAGCGTTGACCTGGGCAGGGGAGGCTATGGCTACACCTTC. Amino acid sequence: CSVDLGRGGYGYTF.

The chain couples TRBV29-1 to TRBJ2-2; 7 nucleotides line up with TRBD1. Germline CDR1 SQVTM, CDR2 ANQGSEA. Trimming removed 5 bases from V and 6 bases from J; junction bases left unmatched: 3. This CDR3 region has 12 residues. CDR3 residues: CSVLQGAGELFF. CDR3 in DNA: TGCAGCGTTCTTCAGGGGGCCGGGGAGCTGTTTTTT.

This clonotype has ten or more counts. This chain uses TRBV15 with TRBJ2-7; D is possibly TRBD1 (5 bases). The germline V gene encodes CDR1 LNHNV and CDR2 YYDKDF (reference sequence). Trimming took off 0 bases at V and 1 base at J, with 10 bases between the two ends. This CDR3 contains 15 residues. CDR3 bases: TGTGCCACCAGCAGAGATAGTGCAGGGTCCTACGAGCAGTACTTC. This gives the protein CATSRDSAGSYEQYF.

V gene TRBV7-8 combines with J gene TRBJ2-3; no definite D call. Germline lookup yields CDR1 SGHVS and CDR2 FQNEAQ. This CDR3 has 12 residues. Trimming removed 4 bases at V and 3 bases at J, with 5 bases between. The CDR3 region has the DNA TGTGCCAGCAGCTCCCGTACAGATACGCAGTATTTT. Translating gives CASSSRTDTQYF.

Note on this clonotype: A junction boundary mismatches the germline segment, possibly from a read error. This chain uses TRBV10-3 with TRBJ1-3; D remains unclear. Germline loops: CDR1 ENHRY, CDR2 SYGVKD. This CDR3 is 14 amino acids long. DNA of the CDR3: TGTGCCAGCAGTGGCGGAAACTCTGGAAACACCATAAATTTT. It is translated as CASSGGNSGNTINF.

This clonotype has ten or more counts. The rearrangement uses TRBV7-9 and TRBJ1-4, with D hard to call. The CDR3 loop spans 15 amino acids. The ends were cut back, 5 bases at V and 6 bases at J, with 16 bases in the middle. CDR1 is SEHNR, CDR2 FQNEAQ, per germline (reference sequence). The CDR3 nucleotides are TGTGCCAGCAGCCCCCTTGACCTTAGGTATGAAAAACTGTTTTTT. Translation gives CASSPLDLRYEKLFF.

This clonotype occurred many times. The CDR3 is CSAREGQAYEQYF. The CDR3 DNA follows: TGCAGTGCTAGGGAAGGACAGGCCTACGAGCAGTACTTC. The V and J genes are TRBV20-1 and TRBJ2-7; 7 nucleotides align to TRBD1. CDR1 DFQATT and CDR2 SNEGSKA come from the germline V gene (reference sequence). The junction had 4 bases not matched to a gene; V was cut back by 3 bases and J by 2 bases. The CDR3 is 13 residues long.

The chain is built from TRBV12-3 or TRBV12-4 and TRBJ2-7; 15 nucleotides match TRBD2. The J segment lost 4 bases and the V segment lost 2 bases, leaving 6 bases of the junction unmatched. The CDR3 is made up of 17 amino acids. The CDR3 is CASSLSPGLAGGYEQYF. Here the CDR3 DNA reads TGTGCCAGCAGTTTAAGTCCCGGACTAGCGGGAGGGTACGAGCAGTACTTC.

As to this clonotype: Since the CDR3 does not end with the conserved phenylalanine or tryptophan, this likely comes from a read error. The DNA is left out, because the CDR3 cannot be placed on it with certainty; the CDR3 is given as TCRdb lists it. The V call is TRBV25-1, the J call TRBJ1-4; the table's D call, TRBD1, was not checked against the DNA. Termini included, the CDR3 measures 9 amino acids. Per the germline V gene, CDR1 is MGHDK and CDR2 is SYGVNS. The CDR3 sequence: CASSPGTAV.

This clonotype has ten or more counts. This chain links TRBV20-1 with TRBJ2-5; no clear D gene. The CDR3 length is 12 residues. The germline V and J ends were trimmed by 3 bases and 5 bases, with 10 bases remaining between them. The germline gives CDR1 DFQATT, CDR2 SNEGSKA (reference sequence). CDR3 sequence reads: CSASLRFETQYF. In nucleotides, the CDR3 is TGCAGTGCTAGTTTGCGTTTCGAGACCCAGTACTTC.

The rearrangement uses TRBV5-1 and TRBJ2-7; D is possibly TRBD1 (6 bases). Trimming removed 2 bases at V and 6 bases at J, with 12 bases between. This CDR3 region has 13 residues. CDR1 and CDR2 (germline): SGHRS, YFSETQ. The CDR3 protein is CASSLFTGSEQYF. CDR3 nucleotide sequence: TGCGCCAGCAGCTTATTTACAGGGTCCGAGCAGTACTTC.

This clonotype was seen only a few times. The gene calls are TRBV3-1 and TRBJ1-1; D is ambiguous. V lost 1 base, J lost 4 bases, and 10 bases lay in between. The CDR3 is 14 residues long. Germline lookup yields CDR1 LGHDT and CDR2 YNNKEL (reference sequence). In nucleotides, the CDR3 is TGTGCCAGCAGCCAAGTCCCGGCCGGCACTGAAGCTTTCTTT. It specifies CASSQVPAGTEAFF.

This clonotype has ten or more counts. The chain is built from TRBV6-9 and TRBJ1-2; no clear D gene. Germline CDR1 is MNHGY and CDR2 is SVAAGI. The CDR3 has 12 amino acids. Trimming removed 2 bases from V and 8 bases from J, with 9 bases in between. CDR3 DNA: TGTGCCAGCAGTTATGAACATCCGGGCTACACCTTC. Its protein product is CASSYEHPGYTF.

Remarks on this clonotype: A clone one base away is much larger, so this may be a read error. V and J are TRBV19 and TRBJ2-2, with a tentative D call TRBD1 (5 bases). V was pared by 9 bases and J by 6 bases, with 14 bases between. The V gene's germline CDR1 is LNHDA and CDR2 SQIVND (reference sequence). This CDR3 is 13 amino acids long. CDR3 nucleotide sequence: TGTGCCAGCAGCTCAATAGGGGCCGGGGAGCTGTTTTTT. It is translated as CASSSIGAGELFF.

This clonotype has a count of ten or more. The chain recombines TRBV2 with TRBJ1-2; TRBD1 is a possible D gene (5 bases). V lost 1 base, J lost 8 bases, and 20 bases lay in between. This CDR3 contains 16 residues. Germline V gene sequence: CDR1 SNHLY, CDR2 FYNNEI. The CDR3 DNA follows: TGTGCCAGCAGTGAAGAGGGGACGCCACCACCCCTAGGCTACACCTTC. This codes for CASSEEGTPPPLGYTF. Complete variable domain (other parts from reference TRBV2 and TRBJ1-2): EPEVTQTPSHQVTQMGQEVILRCVPISNHLYFYWYRQILGQKVEFLVSFYNNEISEKSEIFDDQFSVERPDGSNFTLKIRSTKLEDSAMYFCASSEEGTPPPLGYTFGSGTRLTVV.

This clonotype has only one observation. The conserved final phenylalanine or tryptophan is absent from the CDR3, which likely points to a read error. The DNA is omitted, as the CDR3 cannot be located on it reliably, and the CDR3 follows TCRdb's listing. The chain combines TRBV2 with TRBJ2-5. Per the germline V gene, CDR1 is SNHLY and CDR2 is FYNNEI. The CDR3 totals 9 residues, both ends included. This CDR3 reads CASSELSNY.

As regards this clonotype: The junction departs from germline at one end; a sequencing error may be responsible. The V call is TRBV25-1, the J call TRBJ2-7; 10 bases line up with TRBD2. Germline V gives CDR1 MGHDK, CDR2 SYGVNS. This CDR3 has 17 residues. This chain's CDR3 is CASSLWVLAGESYEQNF. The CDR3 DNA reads TGTGCCAGCAGCTTATGGGTGCTAGCGGGAGAATCCTACGAGCAGAACTTC.

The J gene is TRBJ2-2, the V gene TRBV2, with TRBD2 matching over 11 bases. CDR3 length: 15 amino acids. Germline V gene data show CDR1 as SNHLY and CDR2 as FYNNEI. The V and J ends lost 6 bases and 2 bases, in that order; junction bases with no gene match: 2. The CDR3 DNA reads TGTGCCAGCAGGACTAGCGGGGTAAACACCGGGGAGCTGTTTTTT. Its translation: CASRTSGVNTGELFF.

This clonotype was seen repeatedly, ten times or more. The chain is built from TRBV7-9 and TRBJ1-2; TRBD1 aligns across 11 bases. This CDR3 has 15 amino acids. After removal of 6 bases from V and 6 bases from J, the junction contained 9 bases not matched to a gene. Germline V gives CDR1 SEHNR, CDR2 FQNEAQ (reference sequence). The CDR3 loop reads CASRTGQGDSDGYTF. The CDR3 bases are TGTGCCAGCAGAACGGGACAGGGGGATTCGGATGGCTACACCTTC.

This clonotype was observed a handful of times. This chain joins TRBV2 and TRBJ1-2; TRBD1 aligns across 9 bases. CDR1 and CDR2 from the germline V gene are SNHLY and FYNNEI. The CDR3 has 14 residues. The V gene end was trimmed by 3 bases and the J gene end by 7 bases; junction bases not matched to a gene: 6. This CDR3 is CASSDPGQGGGYTF. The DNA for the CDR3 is TGTGCCAGCAGTGACCCGGGACAGGGTGGTGGCTACACCTTC.

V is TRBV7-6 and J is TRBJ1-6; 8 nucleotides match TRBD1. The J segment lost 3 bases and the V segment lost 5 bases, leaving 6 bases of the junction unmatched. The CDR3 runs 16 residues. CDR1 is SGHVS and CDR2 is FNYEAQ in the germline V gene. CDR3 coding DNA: TGTGCCAGCAGCCCCCGTGGGACAGGCTATAATTCACCCCTCCACTTT. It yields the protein CASSPRGTGYNSPLHF.

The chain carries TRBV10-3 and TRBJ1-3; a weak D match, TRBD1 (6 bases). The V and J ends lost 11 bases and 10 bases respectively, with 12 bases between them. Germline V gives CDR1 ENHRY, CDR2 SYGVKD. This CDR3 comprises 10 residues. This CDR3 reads CAVQGRTIYF. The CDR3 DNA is TGTGCCGTCCAGGGGCGGACCATATATTTT.